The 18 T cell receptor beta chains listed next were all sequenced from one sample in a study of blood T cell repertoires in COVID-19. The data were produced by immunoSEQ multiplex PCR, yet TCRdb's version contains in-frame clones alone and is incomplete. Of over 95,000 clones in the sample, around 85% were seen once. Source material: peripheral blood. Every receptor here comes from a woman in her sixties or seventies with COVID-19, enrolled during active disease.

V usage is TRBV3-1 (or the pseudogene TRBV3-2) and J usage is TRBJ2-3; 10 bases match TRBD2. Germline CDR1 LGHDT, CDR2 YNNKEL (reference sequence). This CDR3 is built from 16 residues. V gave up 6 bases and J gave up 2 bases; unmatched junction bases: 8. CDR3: CASRRTGTSATDTQYF. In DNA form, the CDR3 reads TGTGCCAGCAGACGGACCGGGACTAGCGCCACAGATACGCAGTATTTT.

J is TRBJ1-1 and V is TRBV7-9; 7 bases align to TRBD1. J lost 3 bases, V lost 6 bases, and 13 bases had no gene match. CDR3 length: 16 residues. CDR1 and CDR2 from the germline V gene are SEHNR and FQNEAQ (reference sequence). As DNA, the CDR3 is TGTGCCAGCAGTCGATCTGGGGCAGGGGGAGACACTGAAGCTTTCTTT. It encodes CASSRSGAGGDTEAFF.

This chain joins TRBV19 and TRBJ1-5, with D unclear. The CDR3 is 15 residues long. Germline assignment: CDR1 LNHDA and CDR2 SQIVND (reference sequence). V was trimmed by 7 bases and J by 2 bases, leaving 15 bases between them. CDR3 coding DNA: TGTGCCAGTACATCGGGGAACTATGGCAATCAGCCCCAGCATTTT. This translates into CASTSGNYGNQPQHF.

The CDR3 region has the DNA TGTGCCAGTAGTATTACAGGGGGTTTCCAGCCCCAGCATTTT. Its protein product is CASSITGGFQPQHF. This sequence joins TRBV19 and TRBJ1-5; 8 positions agree with TRBD1. Trimming removed 3 bases from V and 7 bases from J; junction bases left unmatched: 5. CDR3 size: 14 residues. Per germline, CDR1 LNHDA and CDR2 SQIVND (reference sequence).

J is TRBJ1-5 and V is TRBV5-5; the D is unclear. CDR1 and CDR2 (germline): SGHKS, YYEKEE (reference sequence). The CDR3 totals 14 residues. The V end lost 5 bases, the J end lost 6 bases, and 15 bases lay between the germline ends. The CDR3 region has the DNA TGTGCCAGCAGTCGGGCGGGAGGGTTTCAGCCCCAGCATTTT. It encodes CASSRAGGFQPQHF. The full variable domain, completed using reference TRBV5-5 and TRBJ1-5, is DAGVTQSPTHLIKTRGQQVTLRCSPISGHKSVSWYQQVLGQGPQFIFQYYEKEERGRGNFPDRFSARQFPNYSSELNVNALLLGDSALYLCASSRAGGFQPQHFGDGTRLSIL.

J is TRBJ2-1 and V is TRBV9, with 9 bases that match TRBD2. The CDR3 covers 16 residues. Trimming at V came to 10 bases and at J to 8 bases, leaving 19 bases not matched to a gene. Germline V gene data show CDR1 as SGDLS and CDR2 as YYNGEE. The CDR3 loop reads CASSSRASGALDEQFF. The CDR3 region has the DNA TGTGCCTCATCATCCCGGGCTAGCGGGGCCCTTGATGAGCAGTTCTTC. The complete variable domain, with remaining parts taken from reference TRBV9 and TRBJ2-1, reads DSGVTQTPKHLITATGQRVTLRCSPRSGDLSVYWYQQSLDQGLQFLIQYYNGEERAKGNILERFSAQQFPDLHSELNLSSLELGDSALYFCASSSRASGALDEQFFGPGTRLTVL.

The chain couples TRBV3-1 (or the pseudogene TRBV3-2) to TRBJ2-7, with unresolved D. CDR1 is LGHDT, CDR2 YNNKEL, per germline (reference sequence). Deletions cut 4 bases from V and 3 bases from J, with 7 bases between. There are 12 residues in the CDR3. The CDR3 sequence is CASSPRLYEQYF. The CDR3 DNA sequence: TGTGCCAGCAGCCCTAGACTCTACGAGCAGTACTTC.

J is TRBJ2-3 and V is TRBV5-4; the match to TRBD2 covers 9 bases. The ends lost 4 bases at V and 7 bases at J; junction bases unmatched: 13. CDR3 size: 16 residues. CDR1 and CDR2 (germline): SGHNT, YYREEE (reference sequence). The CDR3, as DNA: TGTGCCAGCAGCGCCTTGGGACTAGCAGGCAAGAATACGCAGTATTTT. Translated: CASSALGLAGKNTQYF.

The CDR3 DNA reads TGTGCTAGTGGTACCTACAGGGACTACAATGAGCAGTTCTTC. It yields the protein CASGTYRDYNEQFF. The V call is TRBV12-5, the J call TRBJ2-1; a weak D match, TRBD1 (6 bases). From germline, CDR1 is LGHNT and CDR2 FRNRAP. The germline V and J ends were trimmed by 5 bases and 3 bases, with 11 bases remaining between them. The CDR3 loop spans 14 amino acids.

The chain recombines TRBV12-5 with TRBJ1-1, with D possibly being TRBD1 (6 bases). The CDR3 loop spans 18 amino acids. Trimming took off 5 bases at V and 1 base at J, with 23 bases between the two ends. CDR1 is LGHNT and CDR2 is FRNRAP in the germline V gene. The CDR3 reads CASGLWVGWGQKNTEAFF. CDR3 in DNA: TGTGCTAGTGGTCTTTGGGTAGGCTGGGGGCAGAAGAACACTGAAGCTTTCTTT.

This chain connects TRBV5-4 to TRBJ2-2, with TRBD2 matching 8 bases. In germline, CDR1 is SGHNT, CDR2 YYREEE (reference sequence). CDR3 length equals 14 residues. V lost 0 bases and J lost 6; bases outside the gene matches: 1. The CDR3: CASSLVGGAGELFF. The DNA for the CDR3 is TGTGCCAGCAGCTTGGTCGGGGGGGCCGGGGAGCTGTTTTTT. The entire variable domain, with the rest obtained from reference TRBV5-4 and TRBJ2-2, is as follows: ETGVTQSPTHLIKTRGQQVTLRCSSQSGHNTVSWYQQALGQGPQFIFQYYREEENGRGNFPPRFSGLQFPNYSSELNVNALELDDSALYLCASSLVGGAGELFFGEGSRLTVL.

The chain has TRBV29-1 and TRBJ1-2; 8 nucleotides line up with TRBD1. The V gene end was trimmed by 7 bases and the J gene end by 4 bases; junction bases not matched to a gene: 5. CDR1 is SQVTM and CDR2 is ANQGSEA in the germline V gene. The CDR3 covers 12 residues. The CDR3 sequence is CSASGQAYGYTF. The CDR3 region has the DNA TGCAGCGCATCGGGACAGGCCTATGGCTACACCTTC.

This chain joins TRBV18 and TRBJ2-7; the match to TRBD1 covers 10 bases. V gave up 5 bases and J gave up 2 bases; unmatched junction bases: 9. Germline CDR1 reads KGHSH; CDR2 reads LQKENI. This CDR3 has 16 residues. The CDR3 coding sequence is TGTGCCAGCTCAACATACCGGGACAGGGGAACCTACGAGCAGTACTTC. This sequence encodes CASSTYRDRGTYEQYF. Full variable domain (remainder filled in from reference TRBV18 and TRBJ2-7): NAGVMQNPRHLVRRRGQEARLRCSPMKGHSHVYWYRQLPEEGLKFMVYLQKENIIDESGMPKERFSAEFPKEGPSILRIQQVVRGDSAAYFCASSTYRDRGTYEQYFGPGTRLTVT.

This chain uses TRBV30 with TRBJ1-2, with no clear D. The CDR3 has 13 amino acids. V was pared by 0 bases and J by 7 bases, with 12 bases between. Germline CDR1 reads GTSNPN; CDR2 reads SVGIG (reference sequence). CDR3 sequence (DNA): TGTGCCTGGAGTGTACGTGAGGAGGGTGGCTACACCTTC. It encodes CAWSVREEGGYTF. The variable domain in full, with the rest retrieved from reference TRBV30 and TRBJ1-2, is SQTIHQWPATLVQPVGSPLSLECTVEGTSNPNLYWYRQAAGRGLQLLFYSVGIGQISSEVPQNLSASRPQDRQFILSSKKLLLSDSGFYLCAWSVREEGGYTFGSGTRLTVV.

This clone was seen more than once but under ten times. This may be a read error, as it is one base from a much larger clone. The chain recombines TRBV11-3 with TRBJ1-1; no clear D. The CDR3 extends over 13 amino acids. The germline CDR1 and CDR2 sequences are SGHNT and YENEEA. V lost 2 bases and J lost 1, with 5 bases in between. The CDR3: CASSLSENTEAFF. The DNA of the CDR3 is TGTGCCAGCAGCTTATCAGAGAACACTGAAGCTTTCTTT.

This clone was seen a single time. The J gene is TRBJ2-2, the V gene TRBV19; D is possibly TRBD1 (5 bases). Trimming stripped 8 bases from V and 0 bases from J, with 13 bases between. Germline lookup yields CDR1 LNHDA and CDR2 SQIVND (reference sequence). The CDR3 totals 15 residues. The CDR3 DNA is TGTGCCAGTGACAGTACCTTCGCGAACACCGGGGAGCTGTTTTTT. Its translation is CASDSTFANTGELFF.

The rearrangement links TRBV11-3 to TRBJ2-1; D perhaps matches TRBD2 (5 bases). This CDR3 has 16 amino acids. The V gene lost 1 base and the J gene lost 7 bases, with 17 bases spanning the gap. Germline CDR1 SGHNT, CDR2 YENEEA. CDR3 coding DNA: TGTGCCAGCAGCTTAGGGGGTTCGCGGGCGGGTAATGAGCAGTTCTTC. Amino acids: CASSLGGSRAGNEQFF.

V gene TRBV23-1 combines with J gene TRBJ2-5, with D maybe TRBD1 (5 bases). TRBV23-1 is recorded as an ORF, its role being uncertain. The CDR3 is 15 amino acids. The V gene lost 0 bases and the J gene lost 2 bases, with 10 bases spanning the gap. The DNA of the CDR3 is TGCGCCAGCAGTCAATCAAGGGCAGGGCAAGAGACCCAGTACTTC. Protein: CASSQSRAGQETQYF.